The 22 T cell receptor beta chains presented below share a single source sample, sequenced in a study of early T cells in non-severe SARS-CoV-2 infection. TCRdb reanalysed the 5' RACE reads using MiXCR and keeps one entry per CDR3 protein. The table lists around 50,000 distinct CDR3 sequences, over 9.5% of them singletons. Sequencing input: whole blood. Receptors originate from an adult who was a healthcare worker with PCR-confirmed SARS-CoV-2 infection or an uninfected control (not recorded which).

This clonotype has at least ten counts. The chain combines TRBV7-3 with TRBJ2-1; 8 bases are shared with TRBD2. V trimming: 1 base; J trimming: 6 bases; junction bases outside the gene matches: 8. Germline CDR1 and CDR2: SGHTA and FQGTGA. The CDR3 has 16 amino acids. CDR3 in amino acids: CASSLSSGGPLNEQFF. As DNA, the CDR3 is TGTGCCAGCAGCTTAAGCAGCGGGGGCCCCCTCAATGAGCAGTTCTTC.

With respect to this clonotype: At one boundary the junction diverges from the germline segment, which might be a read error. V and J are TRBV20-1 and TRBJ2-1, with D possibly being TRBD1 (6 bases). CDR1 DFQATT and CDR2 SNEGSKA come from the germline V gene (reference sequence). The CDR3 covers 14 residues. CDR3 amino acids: CSARATGSFNEQFF. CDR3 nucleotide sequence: TGCAGTGCTAGAGCCACAGGGTCCTTCAATGAGCAGTTCTTC.

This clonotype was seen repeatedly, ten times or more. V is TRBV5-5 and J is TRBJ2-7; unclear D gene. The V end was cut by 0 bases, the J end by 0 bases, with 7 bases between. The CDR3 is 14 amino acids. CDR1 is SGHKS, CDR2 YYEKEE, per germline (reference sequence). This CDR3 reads CASSLADSSYEQYF. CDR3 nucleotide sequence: TGTGCCAGCAGCTTGGCGGATAGCTCCTACGAGCAGTACTTC.

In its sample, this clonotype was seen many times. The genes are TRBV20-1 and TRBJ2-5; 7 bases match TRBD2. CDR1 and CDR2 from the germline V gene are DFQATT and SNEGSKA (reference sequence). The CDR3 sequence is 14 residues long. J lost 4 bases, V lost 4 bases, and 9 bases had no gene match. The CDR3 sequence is CSAIGGRATETQYF. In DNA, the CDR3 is TGCAGTGCTATTGGTGGGAGGGCCACAGAGACCCAGTACTTC.

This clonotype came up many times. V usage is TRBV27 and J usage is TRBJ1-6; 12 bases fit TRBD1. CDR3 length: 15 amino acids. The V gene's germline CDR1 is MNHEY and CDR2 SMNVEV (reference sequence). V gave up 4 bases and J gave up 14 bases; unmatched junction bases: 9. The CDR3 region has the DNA TGTGCCAGCAGTTCGGGACAGGGGGCGGGTTCTACCCTCCACTTT. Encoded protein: CASSSGQGAGSTLHF.

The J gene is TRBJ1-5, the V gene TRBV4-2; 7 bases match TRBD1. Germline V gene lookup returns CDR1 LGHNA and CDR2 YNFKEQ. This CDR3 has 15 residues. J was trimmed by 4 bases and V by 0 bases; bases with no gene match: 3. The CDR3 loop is CASSQDQGVNQPQHF. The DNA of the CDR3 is TGTGCCAGCAGCCAAGACCAGGGGGTAAATCAGCCCCAGCATTTT.

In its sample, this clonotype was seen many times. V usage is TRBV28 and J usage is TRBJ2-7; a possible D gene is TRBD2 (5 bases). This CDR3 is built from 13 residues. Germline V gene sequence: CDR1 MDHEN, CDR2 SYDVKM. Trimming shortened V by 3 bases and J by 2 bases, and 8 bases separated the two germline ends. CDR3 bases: TGTGCCAGCAGTTTGGGGAGAGCCTACGAGCAGTACTTC. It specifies CASSLGRAYEQYF.

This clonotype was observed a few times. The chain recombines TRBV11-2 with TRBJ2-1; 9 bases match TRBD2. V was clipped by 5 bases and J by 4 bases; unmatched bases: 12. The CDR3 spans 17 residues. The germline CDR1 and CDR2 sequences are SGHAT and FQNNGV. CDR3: CASSHQPAGGLYNEQFF. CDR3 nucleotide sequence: TGTGCCAGCAGCCACCAACCCGCGGGAGGGCTTTACAATGAGCAGTTCTTC.

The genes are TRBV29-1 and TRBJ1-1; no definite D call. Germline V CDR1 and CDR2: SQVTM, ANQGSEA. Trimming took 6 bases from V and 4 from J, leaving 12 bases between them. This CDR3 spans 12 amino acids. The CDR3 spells CSVIAGSTEAFF. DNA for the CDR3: TGCAGCGTCATTGCTGGGTCCACTGAAGCTTTCTTT.

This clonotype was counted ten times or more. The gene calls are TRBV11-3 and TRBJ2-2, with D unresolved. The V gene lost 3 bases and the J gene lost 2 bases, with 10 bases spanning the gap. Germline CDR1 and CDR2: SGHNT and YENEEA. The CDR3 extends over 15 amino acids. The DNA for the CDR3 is TGTGCCAGCAGCTTCGGCGGTATAAACACCGGGGAGCTGTTTTTT. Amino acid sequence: CASSFGGINTGELFF.

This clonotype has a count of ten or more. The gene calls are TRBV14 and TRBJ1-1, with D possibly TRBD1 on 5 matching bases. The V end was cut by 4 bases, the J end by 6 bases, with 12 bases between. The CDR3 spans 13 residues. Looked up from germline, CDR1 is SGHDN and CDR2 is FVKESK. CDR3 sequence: CASSRRGFPEAFF. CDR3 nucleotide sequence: TGTGCCAGCAGCCGTAGGGGTTTTCCTGAAGCTTTCTTT.

CDR3 nucleotide sequence: TGCAGCATCCGACAGGGAGATACGCAGTATTTT. Translating it yields CSIRQGDTQYF. The chain employs TRBV29-1 and TRBJ2-3; 7 nucleotides agree with TRBD1. J lost 5 bases, V lost 8 bases, and 4 bases had no gene match. The CDR3 runs to 11 residues. Germline V lookup: CDR1 SQVTM, CDR2 ANQGSEA.

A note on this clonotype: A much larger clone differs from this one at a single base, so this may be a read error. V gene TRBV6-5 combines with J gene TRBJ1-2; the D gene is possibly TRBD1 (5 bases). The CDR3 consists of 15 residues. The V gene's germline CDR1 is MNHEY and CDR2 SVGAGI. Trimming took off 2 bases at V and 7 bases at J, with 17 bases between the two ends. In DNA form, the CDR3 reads TGTGCCAGCAGTTACCGGGACGGGGATCGACTTGGCTACACCTTC. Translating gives CASSYRDGDRLGYTF.

The CDR3, as DNA: TGTGCCAGCAGCCCTCAGGGTCGAGAGCAGTTCTTC. Translating gives CASSPQGREQFF. This chain joins TRBV5-6 and TRBJ2-1; a weak D match, TRBD1 (5 bases). Germline V gives CDR1 SGHDT, CDR2 YYEEEE. Trimming cost V 4 bases and J 10 bases, with 12 bases left between them. The CDR3 is 12 amino acids.

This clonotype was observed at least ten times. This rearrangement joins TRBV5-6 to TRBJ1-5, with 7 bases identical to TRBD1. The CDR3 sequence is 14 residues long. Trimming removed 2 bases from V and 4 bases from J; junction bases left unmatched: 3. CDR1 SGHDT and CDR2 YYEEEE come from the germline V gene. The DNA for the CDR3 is TGTGCCAGCAGCTTTGCAGGGGGAAATCAGCCCCAGCATTTT. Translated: CASSFAGGNQPQHF.

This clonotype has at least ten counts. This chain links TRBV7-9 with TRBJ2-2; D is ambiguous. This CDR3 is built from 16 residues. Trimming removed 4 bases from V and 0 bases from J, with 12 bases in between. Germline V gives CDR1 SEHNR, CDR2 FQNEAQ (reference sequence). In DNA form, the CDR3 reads TGTGCCAGCAGCTCCAATCAAAGTCCGAACACCGGGGAGCTGTTTTTT. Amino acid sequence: CASSSNQSPNTGELFF.

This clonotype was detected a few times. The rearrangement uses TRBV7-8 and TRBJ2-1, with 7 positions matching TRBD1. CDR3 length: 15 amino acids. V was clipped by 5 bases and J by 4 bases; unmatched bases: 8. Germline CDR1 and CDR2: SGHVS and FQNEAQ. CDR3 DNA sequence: TGTGCCAGCAGCCTCCGGGACAGTCTATACAATGAGCAGTTCTTC. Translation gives CASSLRDSLYNEQFF.

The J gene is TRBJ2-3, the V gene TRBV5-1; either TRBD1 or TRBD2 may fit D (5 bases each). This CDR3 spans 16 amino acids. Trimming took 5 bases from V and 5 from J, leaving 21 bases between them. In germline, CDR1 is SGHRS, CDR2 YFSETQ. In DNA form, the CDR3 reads TGCGCCAGCAGATCCTATCCGGGACCTCAAATAGATACGCAGTATTTT. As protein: CASRSYPGPQIDTQYF.

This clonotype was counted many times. CDR3 residues: CSARSGLSETQYF. DNA for the CDR3: TGCAGTGCTAGATCAGGACTATCTGAGACCCAGTACTTC. This chain joins TRBV20-1 and TRBJ2-5; weak D call: TRBD2 (6 bases). The germline V gene has CDR1 DFQATT and CDR2 SNEGSKA (reference sequence). The CDR3 is 13 residues long. V was trimmed by 2 bases and J by 5 bases, leaving 12 bases between them.

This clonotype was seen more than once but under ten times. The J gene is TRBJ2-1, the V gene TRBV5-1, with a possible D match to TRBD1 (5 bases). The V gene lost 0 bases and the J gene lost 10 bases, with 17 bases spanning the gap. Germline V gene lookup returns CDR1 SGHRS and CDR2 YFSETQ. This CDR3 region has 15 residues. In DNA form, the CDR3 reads TGCGCCAGCAGCTTGGGGCTAGGAACTAACAGGGAGCAGTTCTTC. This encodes CASSLGLGTNREQFF.

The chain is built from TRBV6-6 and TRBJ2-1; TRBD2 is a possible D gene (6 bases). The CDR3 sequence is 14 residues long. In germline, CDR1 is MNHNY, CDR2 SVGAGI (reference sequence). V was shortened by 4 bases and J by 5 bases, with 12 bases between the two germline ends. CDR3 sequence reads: CASSSGLIHNEQFF. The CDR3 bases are TGTGCCAGCAGTTCGGGACTGATTCACAATGAGCAGTTCTTC.

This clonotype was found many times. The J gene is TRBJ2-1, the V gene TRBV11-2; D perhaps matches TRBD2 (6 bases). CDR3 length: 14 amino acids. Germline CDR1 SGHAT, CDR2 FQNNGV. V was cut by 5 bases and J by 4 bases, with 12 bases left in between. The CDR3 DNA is TGTGCCAGCAGCCCACCGGGGGTTTACAATGAGCAGTTCTTC. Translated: CASSPPGVYNEQFF. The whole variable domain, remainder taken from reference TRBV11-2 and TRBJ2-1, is EAGVAQSPRYKIIEKRQSVAFWCNPISGHATLYWYQQILGQGPKLLIQFQNNGVVDDSQLPKDRFSAERLKGVDSTLKIQPAKLEDSAVYLCASSPPGVYNEQFFGPGTRLTVL.